This entry lists 32 T cell receptor beta chains sequenced from one sample in a study of blood T cell repertoires in COVID-19. The data were produced by immunoSEQ multiplex PCR, yet TCRdb's version contains in-frame clones alone and is incomplete. The repertoire holds under 100,000 clones, with approximately 83% as singletons. The sequenced sample was peripheral blood. These receptors came from a woman between 65 and 79 years old with acute or convalescent COVID-19.

This chain joins TRBV3-1 (or the pseudogene TRBV3-2) and TRBJ1-1; no firm D call. This CDR3 has 14 amino acids. V was shortened by 0 bases and J by 6 bases, with 11 bases between the two germline ends. Per the germline V gene, CDR1 is LGHDT and CDR2 is YNNKEL (reference sequence). DNA of the CDR3: TGTGCCAGCAGCCAAGAGGGCCTTCAGGCTGAAGCTTTCTTT. The encoded protein is CASSQEGLQAEAFF.

This clone was counted only a few times. This rearrangement joins TRBV6-2 or TRBV6-3 to TRBJ1-2; D uncertain. Looked up from germline, CDR1 is MNHEY and CDR2 is SVGEGT. V lost 5 bases to trimming and J lost 8 bases, with 21 bases between them. CDR3 length equals 15 residues. The DNA for the CDR3 is TGTGCCAGCAGTACCCTTCGTAGTGTCTTTTGGGGCTACACCTTC. It encodes CASSTLRSVFWGYTF.

V is TRBV7-9 and J is TRBJ2-5, with a possible D match to TRBD1 (5 bases). Trimming cost V 1 base and J 1 base, with 10 bases left between them. CDR3 length: 15 residues. Germline CDR1 and CDR2: SEHNR and FQNEAQ (reference sequence). CDR3 DNA: TGTGCCAGCAGCTTAGACAGGCAGATCCAAGAGACCCAGTACTTC. Residues: CASSLDRQIQETQYF.

This clone was detected only a few times. The J gene is TRBJ2-1, the V gene TRBV12-5; 12 positions match TRBD2. The CDR3 sequence is 16 residues long. Trimming took 4 bases from V and 1 from J; bases not matched to a gene: 2. Per germline, CDR1 LGHNT and CDR2 FRNRAP. CDR3 sequence reads: CASGSLAGGSYNEQFF. CDR3 in DNA: TGTGCTAGTGGTTCTCTAGCGGGGGGGTCCTACAATGAGCAGTTCTTC.

V gene TRBV5-1 combines with J gene TRBJ2-2; 8 bases are shared with TRBD1. Per the germline V gene, CDR1 is SGHRS and CDR2 is YFSETQ. The CDR3 runs 16 residues. Germline trimming cut 0 bases from V and 3 bases from J; bases unmatched to any gene: 4. DNA of the CDR3: TGCGCCAGCAGCTTGGAAGGGGACAGGTACACCGGGGAGCTGTTTTTT. Translation gives CASSLEGDRYTGELFF.

V gene TRBV2 combines with J gene TRBJ2-1; no clear D gene. This CDR3 is built from 16 residues. V lost 6 bases to trimming and J lost 4 bases, with 19 bases between them. Germline CDR1 and CDR2: SNHLY and FYNNEI. As DNA, the CDR3 is TGTGCCAGCAGACCCAGTTACAGAGATGAGTACAATGAGCAGTTCTTC. It translates to CASRPSYRDEYNEQFF.

The chain carries TRBV6-5 and TRBJ1-2; 9 bases fit TRBD1. Germline V CDR1 and CDR2: MNHEY, SVGAGI. This CDR3 contains 15 residues. V shed 5 bases and J 2 bases; nucleotides not matched to a gene: 6. The CDR3: CASSPTGGKNYGYTF. As DNA, the CDR3 is TGTGCCAGCAGTCCAACAGGGGGCAAGAACTATGGCTACACCTTC.

The J gene is TRBJ1-3, the V gene TRBV27; D perhaps matches TRBD1 (6 bases). V lost 3 bases to trimming and J lost 0 bases, with 9 bases between them. The germline gives CDR1 MNHEY, CDR2 SMNVEV (reference sequence). The CDR3 consists of 15 residues. The chain's CDR3 is CASSFQGHSGNTIYF. The DNA for the CDR3 is TGTGCCAGCAGTTTTCAGGGACACTCTGGAAACACCATATATTTT.

This clone has a handful of counts. V gene TRBV28 combines with J gene TRBJ2-2, with 8 bases fitting TRBD2. V lost 4 bases and J lost 5; bases outside the gene matches: 12. CDR1 is MDHEN, CDR2 SYDVKM, per germline. The CDR3 has 17 residues. The CDR3 loop is CASSSSRGGLLTGELFF. The CDR3 DNA is TGTGCCAGCAGTTCCTCCCGGGGGGGCCTGCTTACCGGGGAGCTGTTTTTT.

The CDR3 is CASSQGRQDEQYF. DNA of the CDR3: TGTGCCAGCAGCCAAGGGAGACAGGACGAGCAGTACTTC. The chain links TRBV3-1 (or the pseudogene TRBV3-2) to TRBJ2-7, with a possible D match to TRBD1 (6 bases). The germline V gene encodes CDR1 LGHDT and CDR2 YNNKEL (reference sequence). CDR3 length equals 13 residues. V was shortened by 1 base and J by 5 bases, with 9 bases between the two germline ends.

This clone was counted a single time. This sequence joins TRBV28 and TRBJ2-5; perhaps TRBD1 as D (6 bases). Trimming took off 3 bases at V and 5 bases at J, with 10 bases between the two ends. Per germline, CDR1 MDHEN and CDR2 SYDVKM. This CDR3 contains 13 residues. The CDR3 bases are TGTGCCAGCAGTTTCGACAGGTGGGAGACCCAGTACTTC. It yields the protein CASSFDRWETQYF.

The chain joins TRBV5-1 to TRBJ2-7, with D possibly matching TRBD1 (6 bases). V gave up 7 bases and J gave up 0 bases, with 11 bases separating them. The CDR3 extends over 13 amino acids. Germline CDR1 is SGHRS and CDR2 is YFSETQ. The CDR3 bases are TGCGCCAGCGCACGGGACACCTCCTACGAGCAGTACTTC. This encodes CASARDTSYEQYF. Variable domain in full (rest from reference TRBV5-1 and TRBJ2-7): KAGVTQTPRYLIKTRGQQVTLSCSPISGHRSVSWYQQTPGQGLQFLFEYFSETQRNKGNFPGRFSGRQFSNSRSEMNVSTLELGDSALYLCASARDTSYEQYFGPGTRLTVT.

The V call is TRBV19, the J call TRBJ2-3; TRBD1 agrees at 9 bases. Trimming removed 9 bases from V and 7 bases from J; junction bases left unmatched: 11. Germline V gene data show CDR1 as LNHDA and CDR2 as SQIVND (reference sequence). This CDR3 has 14 residues. The CDR3 DNA reads as TGTGCCAGCTACTCGGGACAGGGTAGGAATACGCAGTATTTT. Translating gives CASYSGQGRNTQYF.

The CDR3 nucleotides are TGTGCCAGCAGCCTCAGTGCACCGGGATCACCCCTCCACTTT. The encoded protein is CASSLSAPGSPLHF. This chain uses TRBV7-9 with TRBJ1-6; D gene uncertain. This CDR3 is 14 amino acids long. V was pared by 5 bases and J by 10 bases, with 15 bases between. Germline assignment: CDR1 SEHNR and CDR2 FQNEAQ (reference sequence).

The gene calls are TRBV6-1 and TRBJ2-1; no clear D. Germline CDR1 is MNHNS and CDR2 is SASEGT. Trimming cost V 3 bases and J 6 bases, with 6 bases left between them. The CDR3 spans 12 residues. Here the CDR3 reads CASSETINEQFF. The CDR3 DNA follows: TGTGCCAGCAGTGAGACAATCAATGAGCAGTTCTTC.

This chain uses TRBV18 with TRBJ2-5, with 7 bases that match TRBD1. Germline trimming cut 6 bases from V and 7 bases from J; bases unmatched to any gene: 8. This CDR3 comprises 13 residues. The germline gives CDR1 KGHSH, CDR2 LQKENI. This chain's CDR3 is CASSLDRVGTQYF. The CDR3 nucleotides are TGTGCCAGCTCCCTCGACAGGGTTGGGACCCAGTACTTC.

This clone occurred a few times. This sequence joins TRBV30 and TRBJ1-6; a weak D match, TRBD1 (6 bases). Germline assignment: CDR1 GTSNPN and CDR2 SVGIG (reference sequence). This CDR3 region has 14 residues. V was clipped by 2 bases and J by 7 bases, with 12 bases between them. The CDR3 DNA reads TGTGCCTGGAGTTCGACAGGCCTAAATTCACCCCTCCACTTT. Its protein is CAWSSTGLNSPLHF.

V gene TRBV10-3 combines with J gene TRBJ2-7; a possible D gene is TRBD2 (6 bases). Germline lookup yields CDR1 ENHRY and CDR2 SYGVKD. The CDR3 runs 12 residues. V lost 11 bases, J lost 5 bases, and 16 bases lay in between. CDR3 coding DNA: TGTGCCGGGGCGTGGGGGGAGGACGAGCAGTACTTC. It specifies CAGAWGEDEQYF.

The chain combines TRBV19 with TRBJ1-2; the D gene is possibly TRBD1 (6 bases). Germline CDR1 reads LNHDA; CDR2 reads SQIVND (reference sequence). Trimming left V 6 bases short and J 7 bases short, with 18 bases between. The CDR3 runs 14 residues. CDR3 nucleotide sequence: TGTGCCAGTAGAACTCCAGCGGGGGCTATTGGCTACACCTTC. It is translated as CASRTPAGAIGYTF. The full variable domain, its missing parts supplied by reference TRBV19 and TRBJ1-2, is DGGITQSPKYLFRKEGQNVTLSCEQNLNHDAMYWYRQDPGQGLRLIYYSQIVNDFQKGDIAEGYSVSREKKESFPLTVTSAQKNPTAFYLCASRTPAGAIGYTFGSGTRLTVV.

V gene TRBV11-2 combines with J gene TRBJ2-3; D ambiguous. The CDR3 is 12 amino acids. In germline, CDR1 is SGHAT, CDR2 FQNNGV. V was clipped by 4 bases and J by 7 bases, with 9 bases between them. The CDR3 region is CASSSGVHTQYF. The CDR3 DNA sequence: TGTGCCAGCAGCTCGGGTGTTCATACGCAGTATTTT.

The rearrangement joins TRBV15 to TRBJ1-4, with D maybe TRBD1 (5 bases). The germline CDR1 and CDR2 sequences are LNHNV and YYDKDF (reference sequence). This CDR3 has 15 amino acids. Trimming cost V 0 bases and J 6 bases, with 11 bases left between them. CDR3 loop: CATSRDQGSHEKLFF. DNA for the CDR3: TGTGCCACCAGCAGAGATCAGGGTAGCCATGAAAAACTGTTTTTT.

The chain couples TRBV18 to TRBJ1-1; tentatively, D is TRBD1 (6 bases). The CDR3 has 17 amino acids. Trimming stripped 1 base from V and 5 bases from J, with 20 bases between. CDR1 KGHSH and CDR2 LQKENI come from the germline V gene. The CDR3 reads CASSPREQGKAGTEAFF. CDR3 coding DNA: TGTGCCAGCTCACCACGGGAACAGGGAAAGGCTGGAACTGAAGCTTTCTTT.

The chain has TRBV18 and TRBJ1-2; tentatively, D is TRBD1 (6 bases). V gave up 2 bases and J gave up 5 bases, with 12 bases separating them. CDR3 length equals 14 residues. CDR1 and CDR2 from the germline V gene are KGHSH and LQKENI. DNA for the CDR3: TGTGCCAGCTCACCAACAGGGCCTGGTTATGGCTACACCTTC. This codes for CASSPTGPGYGYTF.

The gene calls are TRBV7-8 and TRBJ1-1, with 7 bases identical to TRBD1. The CDR3 runs to 14 residues. J was trimmed by 6 bases and V by 5 bases; bases with no gene match: 9. Germline V CDR1 and CDR2: SGHVS, FQNEAQ. CDR3 sequence (DNA): TGTGCCAGCAGCCAATCAGGGGGTAGCTCTGAAGCTTTCTTT. Residues: CASSQSGGSSEAFF.

This sequence joins TRBV28 and TRBJ2-1, with D hard to call. Germline V CDR1 and CDR2: MDHEN, SYDVKM. V lost 3 bases to trimming and J lost 8 bases, with 14 bases between them. The CDR3 spans 14 residues. The CDR3 DNA reads as TGTGCCAGCAGTTTGGTGGGCAGCATCGATGAGCAGTTCTTC. Translated, it gives CASSLVGSIDEQFF.

This clone showed up just a few times. The CDR3, as DNA: TGTGCCAGCAGAGAGGGAGGAAATCAGCCCCAGCATTTT. It specifies CASREGGNQPQHF. V usage is TRBV12-3 or TRBV12-4 and J usage is TRBJ1-5; unclear D gene. V was pared by 6 bases and J by 4 bases, with 10 bases between. This CDR3 has 13 residues.

J is TRBJ2-5 and V is TRBV10-3; D might be TRBD1 (5 bases). Germline lookup yields CDR1 ENHRY and CDR2 SYGVKD. Trimming took 10 bases from V and 1 from J, leaving 16 bases between them. The length of the CDR3 is 14 residues. DNA of the CDR3: TGTGCCACAAAACCAGGGCCTTTCCAAGAGACCCAGTACTTC. This encodes CATKPGPFQETQYF.

The J gene is TRBJ2-1, the V gene TRBV5-4; 7 bases line up with TRBD1. Germline CDR1 reads SGHNT; CDR2 reads YYREEE (reference sequence). The CDR3 extends over 15 amino acids. V trimming: 4 bases; J trimming: 4 bases; junction bases outside the gene matches: 8. CDR3 nucleotides: TGTGCCAGCAGCCCCGGGACAGCGGCTTACAATGAGCAGTTCTTC. Residues: CASSPGTAAYNEQFF.

V usage is TRBV29-1 and J usage is TRBJ1-2; 10 bases agree with TRBD1. The germline V gene encodes CDR1 SQVTM and CDR2 ANQGSEA. The CDR3 sequence is 12 residues long. V shed 7 bases, J shed 6 bases, and the junction held 5 bases outside the gene matches. The CDR3 sequence: CSGEGTGDGYTF. The CDR3 coding sequence is TGCAGCGGCGAAGGGACAGGGGATGGCTACACCTTC.

Remarks on this clone: A read error may account for a junction end that differs from germline. The genes are TRBV10-2 and TRBJ2-1, with 8 nucleotides matching TRBD2. CDR1 and CDR2 (germline): WSHSY, SAAADI. CDR3 length equals 17 residues. CDR3 residues: CASTEGTSGMSYNEQFF. In nucleotides, the CDR3 is TGCGCCAGCACTGAGGGAACTAGCGGCATGTCCTACAATGAGCAGTTCTTC.

This chain uses TRBV7-2 with TRBJ1-1; no clear D gene. V gave up 4 bases and J gave up 2 bases, with 5 bases separating them. CDR1 is SGHTA, CDR2 FQGNSA, per germline. The CDR3 loop spans 12 amino acids. This CDR3 is CASSYRNTEAFF. DNA of the CDR3: TGTGCCAGCAGCTACAGAAACACTGAAGCTTTCTTT.

This rearrangement joins TRBV18 to TRBJ1-1, with 7 bases matching TRBD1. The V and J ends lost 0 bases and 11 bases, in that order; junction bases with no gene match: 6. This CDR3 comprises 13 residues. Germline V CDR1 and CDR2: KGHSH, LQKENI. The CDR3 DNA reads as TGTGCCAGCTCACCACCTGGGGGCAGGGGGGCTTTCTTT. Translating gives CASSPPGGRGAFF.